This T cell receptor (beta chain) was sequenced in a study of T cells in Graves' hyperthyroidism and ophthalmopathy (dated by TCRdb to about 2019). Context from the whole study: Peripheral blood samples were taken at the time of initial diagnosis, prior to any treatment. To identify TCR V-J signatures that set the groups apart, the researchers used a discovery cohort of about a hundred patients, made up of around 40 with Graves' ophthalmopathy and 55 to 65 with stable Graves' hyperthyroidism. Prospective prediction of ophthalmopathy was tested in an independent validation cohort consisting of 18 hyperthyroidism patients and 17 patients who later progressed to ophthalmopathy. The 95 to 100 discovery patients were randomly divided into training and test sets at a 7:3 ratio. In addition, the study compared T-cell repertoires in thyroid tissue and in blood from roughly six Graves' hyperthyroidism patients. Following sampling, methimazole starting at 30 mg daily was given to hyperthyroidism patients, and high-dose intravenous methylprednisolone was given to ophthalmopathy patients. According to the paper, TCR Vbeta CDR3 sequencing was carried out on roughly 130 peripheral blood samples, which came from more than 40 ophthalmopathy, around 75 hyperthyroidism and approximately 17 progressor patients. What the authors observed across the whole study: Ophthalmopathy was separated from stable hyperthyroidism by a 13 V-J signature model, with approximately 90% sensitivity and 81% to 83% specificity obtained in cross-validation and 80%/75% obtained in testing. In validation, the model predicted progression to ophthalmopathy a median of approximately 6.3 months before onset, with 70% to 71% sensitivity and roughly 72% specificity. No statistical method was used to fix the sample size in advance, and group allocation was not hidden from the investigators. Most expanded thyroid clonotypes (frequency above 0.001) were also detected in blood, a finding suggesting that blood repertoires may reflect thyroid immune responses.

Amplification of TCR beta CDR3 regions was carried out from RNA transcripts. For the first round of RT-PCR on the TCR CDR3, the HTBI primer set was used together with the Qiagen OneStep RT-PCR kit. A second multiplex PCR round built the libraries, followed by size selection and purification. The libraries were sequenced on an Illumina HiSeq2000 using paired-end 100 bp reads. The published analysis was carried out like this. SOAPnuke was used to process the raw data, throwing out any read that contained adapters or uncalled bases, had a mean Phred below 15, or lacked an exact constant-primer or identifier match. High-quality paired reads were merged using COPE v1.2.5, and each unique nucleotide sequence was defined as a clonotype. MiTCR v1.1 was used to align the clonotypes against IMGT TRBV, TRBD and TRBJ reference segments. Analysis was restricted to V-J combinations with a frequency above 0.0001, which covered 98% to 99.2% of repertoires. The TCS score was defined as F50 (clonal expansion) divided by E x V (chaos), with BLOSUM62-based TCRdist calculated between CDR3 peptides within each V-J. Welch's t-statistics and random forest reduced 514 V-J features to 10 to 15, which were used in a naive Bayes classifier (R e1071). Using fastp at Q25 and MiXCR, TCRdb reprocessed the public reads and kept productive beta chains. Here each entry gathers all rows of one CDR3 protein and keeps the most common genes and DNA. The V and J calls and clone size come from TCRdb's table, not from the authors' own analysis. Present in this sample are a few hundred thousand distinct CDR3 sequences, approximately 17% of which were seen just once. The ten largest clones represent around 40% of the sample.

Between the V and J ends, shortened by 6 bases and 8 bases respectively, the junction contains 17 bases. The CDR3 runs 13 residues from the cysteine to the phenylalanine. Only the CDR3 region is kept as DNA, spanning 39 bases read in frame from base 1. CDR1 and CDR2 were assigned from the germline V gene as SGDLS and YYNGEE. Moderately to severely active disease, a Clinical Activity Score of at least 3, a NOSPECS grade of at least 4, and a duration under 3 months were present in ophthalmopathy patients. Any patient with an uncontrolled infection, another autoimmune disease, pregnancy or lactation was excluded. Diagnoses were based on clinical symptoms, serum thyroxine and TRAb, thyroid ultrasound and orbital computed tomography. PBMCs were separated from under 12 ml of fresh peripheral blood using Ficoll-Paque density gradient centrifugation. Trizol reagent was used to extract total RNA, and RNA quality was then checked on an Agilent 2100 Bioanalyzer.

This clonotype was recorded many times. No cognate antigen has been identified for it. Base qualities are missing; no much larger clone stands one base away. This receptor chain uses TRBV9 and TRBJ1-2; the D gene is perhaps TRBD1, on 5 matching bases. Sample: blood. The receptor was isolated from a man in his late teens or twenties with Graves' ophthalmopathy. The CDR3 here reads CASTLTGSRGYTF. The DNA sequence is TGTGCCAGCACTCTCACAGGAAGCAGGGGCTACACCTTC. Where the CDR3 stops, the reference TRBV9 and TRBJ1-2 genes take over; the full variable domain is DSGVTQTPKHLITATGQRVTLRCSPRSGDLSVYWYQQSLDQGLQFLIQYYNGEERAKGNILERFSAQQFPDLHSELNLSSLELGDSALYFCASTLTGSRGYTFGSGTRLTVV.